This TCR beta chain emerged from a study of beta chain features in type 1 diabetes. Findings and caveats of the study: Researchers report that Type 1 diabetes patients had moderately but significantly shorter TCRB CDR3s across all four CD4+ subsets. Sequencing the cDNA could make cells with high TCR expression show up more than they should.

The CDR3 contains 16 residues. CDR1 and CDR2 from the germline V gene are SGHAT and FQNNGV. Trimming stripped 5 bases from V and 5 bases from J, with 21 bases between. This clone was picked up a small number of times. Its antigen is still unknown. What was sequenced were expressed TCRB transcripts, since all of the isolated RNA had been reverse transcribed. The method was immunoSEQ multiplex PCR; TCRdb's version includes in-frame clones alone and lacks a portion of them. The table records almost 350,000 clones, roughly 8% of them present only once. This receptor was taken from a woman aged 18-29 years in good health. The rearrangement joins TRBV11-2 to TRBJ2-5, with D tentatively TRBD1 (5 bases). Sequenced input: central memory CD4+ T cells from blood. The CDR3 sequence: CASSLGARRAGETQYF. For the CDR3, the DNA is TGTGCCAGCAGCCTAGGGGCTAGAAGGGCCGGGGAGACCCAGTACTTC.